The T cell receptor (beta chain) described here comes from a study of shared clonotypes between healthy human individuals. Assay used: immunoSEQ multiplex PCR; TCRdb lists only in-frame clones, some missing. The sample records approximately 590,000 clones, about 95% being singletons. The length of the CDR3 is 15 residues. Trimming pared 3 bases from V and 0 bases from J, leaving 10 bases between. From germline, CDR1 is MNHEY and CDR2 SVGAGI. Naive CD8 cells lacked CD45RO, underwent positive selection for CCR7 and left out terminally differentiated effector memory CD45RA+ cells. Donors had no recently reported acute infections or vaccinations and were HIV-negative. To note about this clone: Its specificity is unknown.

Findings of the study overall: Shared clonotypes across all four donors exceeded non-shared ones in generation probability. The sampled material consisted only of blood, and tissue repertoires are likely to differ.

Sequencing was done on a sample of naive CD8+ T cells sorted from blood. J is TRBJ2-3 and V is TRBV6-5; D possibly uses TRBD1 or TRBD2 (5 bases each). The receptor was derived from a woman aged 25-40 years in good health. CDR3 residues: CASSYWDPSTDTQYF. In DNA, the CDR3 is TGTGCCAGCAGTTATTGGGACCCTAGCACAGATACGCAGTATTTT.